This T cell receptor beta chain was identified during a study of breast tumors, draining lymph nodes, adjacent tissues (dated by TCRdb to the mid-2010s). In terms of the full investigation: In breast cancer patients, the study compared the TCR beta repertoires of tumor, adjacent nontumor tissue and axillary lymph nodes. The study was designed to assess the relationships and possible T-cell exchange between tumor, surrounding tissue and draining lymph node repertoires in human breast cancer. The paper as a whole reports these results and caveats: The data were considered consistent with the idea that most tumor T cells come from the lymph node and then expand in tumor tissue. The conclusion that tumor T cells originate in lymph nodes was framed as consistent with a hypothesis rather than directly demonstrated. Tumors showed preferential V and J gene usage, and their T-cell repertoire diversity fell below that of lymph nodes yet above that of nontumor tissue. Tumor and nontumor tissue repertoires were found to be significantly more similar in luminal-like than in basal-like breast cancer.

This clonotype was observed many times. Its antigen is not yet known. Base qualities are not provided; no much larger clone lies one nucleotide away. Lymph node samples came from the axillary draining lymph nodes of breast cancer patients. The sequencer listed for this sample is Illumina HiSeq 2000. Multiplex PCR amplification was used to build the TCR beta chain libraries. The amplified TCR beta chain products were analyzed by high-throughput sequencing. In-frame beta chains were kept once TCRdb had trimmed the public reads at Q25 with fastp and called clones with MiXCR. CDR3 protein sequences are deduplicated, and each keeps its most common genes and DNA. The sample has around 140,000 distinct CDR3 sequences on record, 20% to 25% of them singletons. The ten largest clones capture roughly 2.8% of the sample. Via the germline V gene (reference sequence), CDR1 is DFQATT and CDR2 SNEGSKA. V is cut back by 0 bases and J by 5 bases, with 8 bases in the junction unmatched. The CDR3 runs 15 amino acids, cysteine and phenylalanine included. The retained sequence is limited to the CDR3, 45 bases, with the frame set at the first base.

In this chain, TRBV20-1 is recombined with TRBJ2-7; 9 nucleotides in the junction match TRBD1. Material: axillary lymph node tissue. This TCR was sampled from a female donor with breast cancer. Some clones in this sample may be carry-over from other donors' samples. The nucleotide sequence reads as follows: TGCAGTGCTAGAGATCGGGACAGGGTCCGGAACGAGCAGTACTTC. Translated, it reads CSARDRDRVRNEQYF.